The present T cell receptor beta chain was sequenced within a study of a mutant IDH1 vaccine in newly diagnosed glioma. Per the germline V gene, CDR1 is ENHRY and CDR2 is SYGVKD. The trim removed 3 bases at V and 3 bases at J, leaving 2 bases unmatched. The CDR3 loop spans 15 amino acids. Time point denoted: week 35, safety follow-up. Vaccinated patients received 300 ug of mutant IDH1 20-mer peptide per dose, with topical imiquimod. Only in-frame clones appear in the TCRdb table, and some are missing; sequencing was by immunoSEQ multiplex PCR. The table records roughly 64,000 clones, 60% to 75% of them present only once. Comments on this clone: Its antigen is currently unknown.

Here the sequenced sample was PBMCs, taken from a glioma patient whose treatment included an IDH1 peptide vaccine. The receptor was derived from a man aged 50 to 59 with glioma. This chain uses TRBV10-3 with TRBJ1-6, with TRBD1 matching 7 bases. The CDR3 region has the DNA TGTGCCATCAGTGATCACAGGGGCTATAATTCACCCCTCCACTTT. Protein: CAISDHRGYNSPLHF.